One TCR beta chain is described in this entry. This specimen comes from a study of blood T cell repertoires in COVID-19. Study-level information: The cDNA or gDNA used as material had been derived from T cells, B-cell-depleted T cells, or PBMCs.

In the authors' methods: Nucleated cell number was recorded as an estimate derived from reference gene primer amplification. Generated by immunoSEQ multiplex PCR, the TCRdb table keeps only in-frame clones and is missing some. D and trimming were read from the DNA, whereas the V and J calls and clone size are those reported in that table. The sample carries 150,000 to 200,000 clones, about 90% recorded once. Per the germline V gene, CDR1 is MDHEN and CDR2 is SYDVKM. This CDR3 region has 17 residues. Unmatched junction bases numbered 6, after V lost 3 bases and J lost 2 bases. Sequenced: peripheral blood. The gene calls are TRBV28 and TRBJ2-3, with 12 nucleotides matching TRBD2. This receptor was obtained from a man aged 45-65 years with acute or convalescent COVID-19. The CDR3 DNA is TGTGCCAGCAGTTTCACCGCTAGCGGGGGGGCCACAGATACGCAGTATTTT. Amino acid sequence: CASSFTASGGATDTQYF.